One and the same sample provided the 20 T cell receptor beta chains below, sequenced in a study of T cell responses to AZD1222 COVID-19 vaccine. Data came from immunoSEQ multiplex PCR; TCRdb stores just in-frame clones and leaves some out. The sample lists more than 60,000 clones; roughly 85% were seen once. Sample: peripheral blood, taken 28 days after the second AZD1222 dose. The source of these receptors is an adult who received the AZD1222 COVID-19 vaccine.

This clone was picked up one time. The chain is built from TRBV12-3 or TRBV12-4 and TRBJ1-1, with D unclear. V lost 3 bases, J lost 6 bases, and 11 bases lay in between. This CDR3 region has 13 residues. The CDR3 spells CASSFGVAAEAFF. The DNA for the CDR3 is TGTGCCAGCAGTTTCGGTGTAGCGGCTGAAGCTTTCTTT.

V usage is TRBV6-2 or TRBV6-3 and J usage is TRBJ1-2; D uncertain. V was pared by 4 bases and J by 8 bases, with 11 bases between. Germline values: CDR1 MNHEY, CDR2 SVGEGT. The CDR3 sequence is 12 residues long. The chain's CDR3 is CASSSAWIGYTF. DNA of the CDR3: TGTGCCAGCAGTTCCGCCTGGATAGGCTACACCTTC.

V is TRBV13 and J is TRBJ2-1; 8 bases line up with TRBD1. The germline CDR1 and CDR2 sequences are PRHDT and FYEKMQ (reference sequence). V was pared by 2 bases and J by 8 bases, with 11 bases of the junction left unmatched. The CDR3 sequence is 16 residues long. This CDR3 is CASSLFRRGRNDEQFF. DNA of the CDR3: TGTGCCAGCAGCTTATTCCGCAGGGGGCGCAACGATGAGCAGTTCTTC.

The chain is built from TRBV27 and TRBJ2-1; possible D gene TRBD1, 6 bases. Germline CDR1 is MNHEY and CDR2 is SMNVEV (reference sequence). Between the trimmed V and J ends, which lost 2 bases and 4 bases, there was a span of 21 bases. This CDR3 has 18 residues. CDR3 DNA sequence: TGTGCCAGCAGTTTAAATGGCCCGCCGGGACAAACTTACAATGAGCAGTTCTTC. This sequence encodes CASSLNGPPGQTYNEQFF.

The V gene is TRBV7-9, the J gene TRBJ1-2; D is possibly TRBD1 (6 bases). V was clipped by 7 bases and J by 5 bases, with 17 bases between them. CDR1 is SEHNR, CDR2 FQNEAQ, per germline (reference sequence). CDR3 length: 14 residues. CDR3 sequence (DNA): TGTGCCAGCACCTCCGTAACAGGGCTTTATGGCTACACCTTC. Encoded protein: CASTSVTGLYGYTF.

J is TRBJ2-1 and V is TRBV5-1; 9 bases are a match to TRBD1. V trimming: 3 bases; J trimming: 5 bases; junction bases outside the gene matches: 6. The CDR3 spans 15 residues. The germline V gene encodes CDR1 SGHRS and CDR2 YFSETQ. The CDR3 DNA reads as TGCGCCAGCAGCTGGATACAGGGGGCGAACAATGAGCAGTTCTTC. Its translation is CASSWIQGANNEQFF.

The chain links TRBV28 to TRBJ1-5, with TRBD1 matching 7 bases. After removal of 10 bases from V and 1 base from J, the junction contained 10 bases not matched to a gene. Germline values: CDR1 MDHEN, CDR2 SYDVKM. This CDR3 is 15 amino acids long. The CDR3 is CANPWTGSSNQPQHF. CDR3 coding DNA: TGTGCCAACCCCTGGACAGGTTCGAGCAATCAGCCCCAGCATTTT.

The chain combines TRBV5-1 with TRBJ1-2; D is ambiguous. V was trimmed by 7 bases and J by 0 bases, leaving 13 bases between them. Germline CDR1 SGHRS, CDR2 YFSETQ. The CDR3 runs to 14 residues. In DNA, the CDR3 is TGCGCCAGCGGCGGTGAGCAGGCTAACTATGGCTACACCTTC. It is translated as CASGGEQANYGYTF.

The chain joins TRBV7-2 to TRBJ2-1; 15 positions match TRBD2. CDR1 is SGHTA and CDR2 is FQGNSA in the germline V gene. With 1 base clipped from V and 7 bases from J, the junction kept 5 bases outside the gene matches. The CDR3 extends over 17 amino acids. CDR3 residues: CASSLEGTSGRINEQFF. The DNA for the CDR3 is TGTGCCAGCAGCTTAGAAGGGACTAGCGGGAGGATAAATGAGCAGTTCTTC.

The CDR3 DNA follows: TGTGCCTGCTCAAGGACGGATTTAAATGAAAAACTGTTTTTT. Translating it yields CACSRTDLNEKLFF. V and J are TRBV30 and TRBJ1-4; D is undetermined. The CDR3 runs to 14 residues. Germline CDR1 is GTSNPN and CDR2 is SVGIG (reference sequence). Trimming took off 6 bases at V and 5 bases at J, with 16 bases between the two ends.

The chain joins TRBV7-9 to TRBJ1-4; 9 nucleotides align to TRBD1. V gave up 5 bases and J gave up 7 bases; unmatched junction bases: 11. In germline, CDR1 is SEHNR, CDR2 FQNEAQ (reference sequence). The CDR3 totals 16 residues. CDR3 sequence: CASSPRGQGITEKLFF. The CDR3 DNA is TGTGCCAGCAGCCCTCGGGGACAGGGAATTACTGAAAAACTGTTTTTT. Looking up the rest from reference TRBV7-9 and TRBJ1-4 gives the full variable domain: DTGVSQNPRHKITKRGQNVTFRCDPISEHNRLYWYRQTLGQGPEFLTYFQNEAQLEKSRLLSDRFSAERPKGSFSTLEIQRTEQGDSAMYLCASSPRGQGITEKLFFGSGTQLSVL.

CDR3 nucleotide sequence: TGTGCCACCCTTCAGGGACAGGGGGATTCACCCCTCCACTTT. Encoded protein: CATLQGQGDSPLHF. The chain uses TRBV10-3 and TRBJ1-6; TRBD1 matches at 11 bases. J was trimmed by 8 bases and V by 10 bases; bases with no gene match: 7. Germline V gives CDR1 ENHRY, CDR2 SYGVKD. The CDR3 has 14 residues.

The chain carries TRBV2 and TRBJ2-7; TRBD2 aligns across 9 bases. V shed 4 bases and J 2 bases; nucleotides not matched to a gene: 9. The CDR3 covers 16 residues. Germline V gives CDR1 SNHLY, CDR2 FYNNEI. CDR3 coding DNA: TGTGCCAGCAGTGCTCCGACTAGCGGACTCACCTACGAGCAGTACTTC. Translation: CASSAPTSGLTYEQYF.

This chain connects TRBV29-1 to TRBJ2-7; TRBD2 agrees at 8 bases. V dropped 2 bases and J dropped 6; count of bases not matched to a gene: 9. There are 14 residues in the CDR3. Germline V gene data show CDR1 as SQVTM and CDR2 as ANQGSEA. The CDR3 loop is CSVESPGGPLEQYF. CDR3 nucleotides: TGCAGCGTTGAATCTCCGGGAGGGCCTCTCGAGCAGTACTTC.

The chain combines TRBV28 with TRBJ2-3; D may be TRBD1 or TRBD2 (5 bases each). CDR3 size: 16 residues. Germline CDR1 MDHEN, CDR2 SYDVKM. V dropped 2 bases and J dropped 4 bases, with 16 bases sitting between them. The CDR3 sequence: CASSLTPLGDADTQYF. As DNA, the CDR3 is TGTGCCAGCAGTTTAACCCCCCTAGGGGACGCAGATACGCAGTATTTT.

The chain joins TRBV18 to TRBJ1-5, with a tentative D call TRBD1 (5 bases). Germline V gives CDR1 KGHSH, CDR2 LQKENI. The CDR3 extends over 17 amino acids. The germline V and J ends were trimmed by 0 bases and 1 base, with 13 bases remaining between them. CDR3 sequence: CASSPPAGGVSNQPQHF. In DNA, the CDR3 is TGTGCCAGCTCACCACCAGCCGGGGGAGTGAGCAATCAGCCCCAGCATTTT. The full variable domain, its missing parts supplied by reference TRBV18 and TRBJ1-5, is NAGVMQNPRHLVRRRGQEARLRCSPMKGHSHVYWYRQLPEEGLKFMVYLQKENIIDESGMPKERFSAEFPKEGPSILRIQQVVRGDSAAYFCASSPPAGGVSNQPQHFGDGTRLSIL.

The rearrangement joins TRBV4-1 to TRBJ2-1; TRBD2 aligns across 14 bases. V trimming: 4 bases; J trimming: 9 bases; junction bases outside the gene matches: 11. Germline V CDR1 and CDR2: MGHRA, YSYEKL. The CDR3 consists of 17 residues. CDR3 in amino acids: CASSLTGLAGGFREQFF. The CDR3 nucleotides read TGCGCCAGCAGCCTCACTGGACTAGCGGGAGGATTTCGTGAGCAGTTCTTC.

The rearrangement uses TRBV25-1 and TRBJ2-1; 9 bases match TRBD2. The CDR3 totals 15 residues. The germline V gene has CDR1 MGHDK and CDR2 SYGVNS. The V segment lost 4 bases and the J segment 0 bases; nucleotides outside the gene matches: 1. The CDR3 reads CASSGLAASYNEQFF. The DNA of the CDR3 is TGTGCCAGCAGTGGACTAGCGGCCTCCTACAATGAGCAGTTCTTC.

The table lists this clone with a count of one. The V and J genes are TRBV6-5 and TRBJ2-3; 7 bases map to TRBD2. From germline, CDR1 is MNHEY and CDR2 SVGAGI. CDR3 length: 14 residues. The J segment lost 4 bases and the V segment lost 6 bases, leaving 7 bases of the junction unmatched. CDR3 residues: CASRIAGVSDTQYF. CDR3 DNA: TGTGCCAGCAGGATTGCGGGAGTATCAGATACGCAGTATTTT.

This clone has only one observation. The chain is built from TRBV7-9 and TRBJ1-1; D remains unclear. Germline V CDR1 and CDR2: SEHNR, FQNEAQ (reference sequence). The CDR3 runs to 14 residues. V shed 4 bases and J shed 4 bases, with 13 bases lying between them. The CDR3 reads CASSSRSSVTEAFF. The DNA for the CDR3 is TGTGCCAGCAGCTCCAGGAGCTCGGTCACTGAAGCTTTCTTT.